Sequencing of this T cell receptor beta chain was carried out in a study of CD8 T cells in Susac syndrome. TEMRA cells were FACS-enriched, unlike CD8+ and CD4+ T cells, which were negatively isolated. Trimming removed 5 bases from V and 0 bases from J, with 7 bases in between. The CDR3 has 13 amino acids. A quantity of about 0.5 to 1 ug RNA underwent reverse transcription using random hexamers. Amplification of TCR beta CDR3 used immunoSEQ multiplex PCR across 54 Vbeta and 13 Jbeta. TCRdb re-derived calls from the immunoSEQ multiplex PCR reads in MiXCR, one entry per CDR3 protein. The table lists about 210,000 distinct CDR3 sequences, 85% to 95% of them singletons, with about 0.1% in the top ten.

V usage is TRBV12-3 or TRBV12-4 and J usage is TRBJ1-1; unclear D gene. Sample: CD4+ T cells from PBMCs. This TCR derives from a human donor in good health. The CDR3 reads CASSKAMNTEAFF. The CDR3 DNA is TGTGCCAGCAGTAAAGCTATGAACACTGAAGCTTTCTTT.